These 13 T cell receptor beta chains share one sample of origin, sequenced in a study of early T cells in non-severe SARS-CoV-2 infection. MiXCR, run by TCRdb on the 5' RACE reads, gives a single entry per CDR3 protein. Here the sample spans about 46,000 distinct CDR3 sequences, approximately 5.1% being singletons. The starting material was whole blood, obtained at baseline. The receptors shown here come from an adult who was a healthcare worker with PCR-confirmed SARS-CoV-2 infection or an uninfected control (not recorded which).

This clonotype was counted ten times or more. The chain recombines TRBV18 with TRBJ2-6, with D perhaps given as TRBD1 or TRBD2 (5 bases each). The CDR3 length is 14 residues. Trimming pared 4 bases from V and 4 bases from J, leaving 8 bases between. Germline V gene sequence: CDR1 KGHSH, CDR2 LQKENI. The CDR3 loop reads CASSQGTGANVLTF. The CDR3 DNA follows: TGTGCCAGCTCACAGGGGACCGGGGCCAACGTCCTGACTTTC.

The table lists this clonotype with many counts. This sequence joins TRBV28 and TRBJ2-3; perhaps TRBD2 as D (5 bases). Germline V CDR1 and CDR2: MDHEN, SYDVKM. The CDR3 totals 12 residues. Trimming removed 4 bases from V and 12 bases from J, with 14 bases in between. The CDR3 coding sequence is TGTGCCAGCAGTTCGCCCCCGGAGGCACAGTATTTT. It codes for CASSSPPEAQYF.

At least ten counts were recorded for this clonotype. The chain is built from TRBV6-1 and TRBJ2-4; D call uncertain. Germline CDR1 is MNHNS and CDR2 is SASEGT. Between the trimmed V and J ends, which lost 0 bases and 6 bases, there was a span of 9 bases. This CDR3 contains 14 residues. The CDR3 reads CASSEAPDGNIQYF. The CDR3 DNA follows: TGTGCCAGCAGTGAAGCCCCGGACGGAAACATTCAGTACTTC.

Many counts were recorded for this clonotype. The chain links TRBV20-1 to TRBJ2-5; 11 bases match TRBD2. This CDR3 has 14 amino acids. Looked up from germline, CDR1 is DFQATT and CDR2 is SNEGSKA (reference sequence). J was trimmed by 6 bases and V by 5 bases; bases with no gene match: 8. This CDR3 reads CSAPTSGSIQTQYF. The DNA for the CDR3 is TGCAGTGCTCCAACTAGCGGGAGTATCCAGACCCAGTACTTC.

This clonotype was observed many times. This rearrangement joins TRBV12-2 to TRBJ2-1. TRBV12-2 is recorded as a pseudogene. There are 14 residues in the CDR3. The CDR3 region has the DNA TGTGCAAGTCGCTTAGATGTGGCGGTGGAGAGGCAGTTCTTC. It specifies CASRLDVAVERQFF.

This clonotype was counted ten times or more. This rearrangement joins TRBV21-1 to TRBJ2-7; TRBD1 is the table's D call and was not checked against the DNA. TRBV21-1 is listed as a pseudogene. The CDR3 is 14 amino acids. The DNA of the CDR3 is TGTGCCAGCCAACCGGGACAGGAATCCTACGAGCAGTACTTC. The encoded protein is CASQPGQESYEQYF.

This clonotype was recorded at least ten times. This chain connects TRBV29-1 to TRBJ1-2; 7 bases are a match to TRBD1. Losses at the gene ends were 5 bases for V and 5 bases for J; bases not matched to a gene: 14. This CDR3 has 15 residues. The V gene's germline CDR1 is SQVTM and CDR2 ANQGSEA. Here the CDR3 reads CSVSGQVDRPYGYTF. The CDR3 nucleotides are TGCAGCGTTAGCGGACAGGTCGACCGGCCATATGGCTACACCTTC.

The CDR3 bases are TGTGCCAGCAGCCAAGTTGACTCCAGGGGCCCGAACACTGAAGCTTTCTTT. Protein: CASSQVDSRGPNTEAFF. V and J are TRBV4-2 and TRBJ1-1; a possible D gene is TRBD1 (6 bases). V lost 1 base and J 1 base, leaving 16 bases between the germline ends. Germline CDR1 and CDR2: LGHNA and YNFKEQ. CDR3 length equals 17 residues.

In its sample, this clonotype was seen many times. The V and J genes are TRBV18 and TRBJ2-1, with TRBD2 matching 8 bases. Germline V gives CDR1 KGHSH, CDR2 LQKENI. The ends lost 4 bases at V and 4 bases at J; junction bases unmatched: 6. This CDR3 has 15 amino acids. The CDR3 DNA reads TGTGCCAGCTCACTCGGACTAGCATCTTACAATGAGCAGTTCTTC. Its translation is CASSLGLASYNEQFF.

A few counts support this clonotype. A junction boundary mismatches the germline segment, possibly from a read error. The chain has TRBV7-7 and TRBJ2-1; TRBD2 is a possible D gene (6 bases). The V gene's germline CDR1 is SSHAT and CDR2 FNYEAQ (reference sequence). The CDR3 has 13 amino acids. The CDR3 DNA reads as TGTGCTAGCAGCTTAGCGGAACTGGATGAGCAGTTCTTC. Protein product: CASSLAELDEQFF.

This clonotype was detected many times. The chain is built from TRBV5-1 and TRBJ2-1; 12 positions agree with TRBD2. The ends lost 4 bases at V and 8 bases at J; junction bases unmatched: 7. CDR3 length: 15 amino acids. CDR1 is SGHRS and CDR2 is YFSETQ in the germline V gene. CDR3 sequence: CASSVRLAGGDEQFF. CDR3 DNA sequence: TGCGCCAGCAGCGTTCGGCTAGCGGGAGGGGATGAGCAGTTCTTC.

In its sample, this clonotype was seen many times. The chain uses TRBV27 and TRBJ2-1; 9 bases agree with TRBD1. Germline V gives CDR1 MNHEY, CDR2 SMNVEV (reference sequence). This CDR3 has 16 amino acids. V lost 4 bases, J lost 6 bases, and 10 bases stayed unmatched. The CDR3 DNA reads as TGTGCCAGCAGTTCCTCTTTAGGGGACAGGGTCAATGAGCAGTTCTTC. Encoded protein: CASSSSLGDRVNEQFF.

This clonotype came up many times. The chain joins TRBV19 to TRBJ2-5; D is ambiguous. Germline CDR1 is LNHDA and CDR2 is SQIVND (reference sequence). V was trimmed by 4 bases and J by 0 bases, leaving 6 bases between them. The CDR3 runs 13 residues. DNA of the CDR3: TGTGCCAGTAGTAACGACCACCAAGAGACCCAGTACTTC. Its translation: CASSNDHQETQYF. The full variable domain, with the rest looked up from reference TRBV19 and TRBJ2-5, is DGGITQSPKYLFRKEGQNVTLSCEQNLNHDAMYWYRQDPGQGLRLIYYSQIVNDFQKGDIAEGYSVSREKKESFPLTVTSAQKNPTAFYLCASSNDHQETQYFGPGTRLLVL.